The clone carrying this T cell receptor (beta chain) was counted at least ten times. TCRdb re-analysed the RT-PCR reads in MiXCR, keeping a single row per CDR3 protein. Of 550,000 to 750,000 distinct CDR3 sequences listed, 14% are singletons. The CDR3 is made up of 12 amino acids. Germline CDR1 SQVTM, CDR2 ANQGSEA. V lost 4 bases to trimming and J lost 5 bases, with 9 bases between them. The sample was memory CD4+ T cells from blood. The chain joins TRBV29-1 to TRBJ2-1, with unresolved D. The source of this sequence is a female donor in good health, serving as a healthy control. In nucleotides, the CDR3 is TGCAGCGTTGGCGAGCCGGACAATGAGCAGTTCTTC. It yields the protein CSVGEPDNEQFF.